The next 14 T cell receptor beta chains were all read from a single sample in a study of T cells in women clearing cervical HPV infection. Some clones are missing from TCRdb's copy, which holds only in-frame ones; the method was immunoSEQ multiplex PCR. The sample totals around 31,000 clones. Sequenced input: blood buffy coat. The receptors stem from a woman between 18 and 70 years old with a cervical HPV16 infection that either progressed to CIN3+ or cleared (not recorded which).

As concerns this clone: The read stops 3 residues short of the end of the CDR3; the missing end is completed from the germline J gene. The chain combines TRBV2 with TRBJ1-4; possibly TRBD1 for D (5 bases). V was trimmed by 6 bases and J by 5 bases, leaving 19 bases between them. This CDR3 is 16 amino acids long. Germline V gene data show CDR1 as SNHLY and CDR2 as FYNNEI. Partial CDR3 DNA: TGTGCCAGCAGGACGGGGGGTCTGGGGGACAATGAAAAA. This gives the protein CASRTGGLGDNEK. The entire CDR3 reads CASRTGGLGDNEKLFF. Supplemented by reference TRBV2 and TRBJ1-4, the full variable domain reads EPEVTQTPSHQVTQMGQEVILRCVPISNHLYFYWYRQILGQKVEFLVSFYNNEISEKSEIFDDQFSVERPDGSNFTLKIRSTKLEDSAMYFCASRTGGLGDNEKLFFGSGTQLSVL.

Comment on this clone: The CDR3 is cut off 3 residues early in the read; its end comes from the germline J gene. This rearrangement joins TRBV2 to TRBJ1-4; 7 bases map to TRBD1. Germline V lookup: CDR1 SNHLY, CDR2 FYNNEI. The junction had 4 bases not matched to a gene; V was cut back by 6 bases and J by 0 bases. The CDR3 sequence is 15 residues long. The CDR3 bases that were read are TGTGCCAGCAGGCCTACAGGGGCAACTAATGAAAAA. As protein: CASRPTGATNEK. The complete CDR3 protein is CASRPTGATNEKLFF.

Note on this clone: Coverage ceases 3 residues before the CDR3 finishes, and the germline J gene fills in the end. The chain couples TRBV20-1 to TRBJ2-7; 10 bases fit TRBD2. V was clipped by 1 base and J by 6 bases; unmatched bases: 9. The CDR3 totals 15 residues. The germline V gene encodes CDR1 DFQATT and CDR2 SNEGSKA (reference sequence). Incomplete CDR3 DNA: TGCAGTGCTAGAGTCCCGCTAGCGGGAGTAACCGAG. It encodes CSARVPLAGVTE. The full CDR3 reads CSARVPLAGVTEQYF.

The covered CDR3 bases are TGCAGTGCTTTTTCGGGACTAGCGGGATATGAG. Translated, it gives CSAFSGLAGYE. The full-length CDR3 reads as CSAFSGLAGYEQFF. This chain connects TRBV20-1 to TRBJ2-1; 13 bases are a match to TRBD2. From the germline J gene comes the end of the CDR3, since the read stops 3 residues before it. This CDR3 has 14 amino acids. Germline loops: CDR1 DFQATT, CDR2 SNEGSKA (reference sequence). The V segment lost 5 bases and the J segment 8 bases; nucleotides outside the gene matches: 6.

Notes on this clone: The read stops 3 residues short of the end of the CDR3; the missing end is completed from the germline J gene. The chain links TRBV5-6 to TRBJ2-7; TRBD2 agrees at 13 bases. The CDR3 consists of 15 residues. Germline assignment: CDR1 SGHDT and CDR2 YYEEEE. Losses at the gene ends were 2 bases for V and 3 bases for J; bases not matched to a gene: 2. The CDR3 loop reads CASSFGLAGDYEQYF. CDR3 DNA (partial): TGTGCCAGCAGCTTCGGACTAGCGGGGGACTACGAG.

Points on this clone: The observed sequence ends 3 residues before the CDR3 terminus, with the missing tail filled in from the germline J gene. This rearrangement joins TRBV5-4 to TRBJ2-2; possible D gene TRBD1, 6 bases. Germline V CDR1 and CDR2: SGHNT, YYREEE (reference sequence). The CDR3 loop spans 14 amino acids. The DNA read from the CDR3 is TGTGCCAGCAGCCCCCAAACACAGGGATCACCG. Translating gives CASSPQTQGSP. The entire CDR3 is CASSPQTQGSPLFF.

A note on this clone: The DNA ends 3 residues before the CDR3 does, and the rest of the CDR3 is filled in from the germline J gene. V gene TRBV13 combines with J gene TRBJ2-3; no reliable D call. The CDR3 totals 14 residues. Germline CDR1 PRHDT, CDR2 FYEKMQ (reference sequence). V was cut by 4 bases and J by 2 bases, with 10 bases left in between. The DNA read from the CDR3 is TGTGCCAGCAGCTCCTCGAGCGACACAGATACG. Translated: CASSSSSDTDT. The whole CDR3 sequence is CASSSSSDTDTQYF.

On this clone itself: Coverage ceases 3 residues before the CDR3 finishes, and the germline J gene fills in the end. J is TRBJ1-2 and V is TRBV23-1; 7 bases align to TRBD1. TRBV23-1 counts as an open reading frame of uncertain function. J lost 2 bases, V lost 0 bases, and 6 bases had no gene match. The CDR3 consists of 16 residues. CDR3 region: CASSQSGQLGNYGYTF. Partial CDR3 DNA: TGCGCCAGCAGTCAATCGGGACAGCTGGGAAACTATGGC.

Turning to this clone: The CDR3 extends 3 residues past the end of the read, so its final part is completed from the germline J gene. The V gene is TRBV6-2 or TRBV6-3, the J gene TRBJ2-3, with 10 positions matching TRBD1. The CDR3 is 14 residues long. Trimming cost V 2 bases and J 7 bases; bases outside gene matches: 3. CDR1 is MNHEY, CDR2 SVGEGT, per germline. The CDR3 loop is CASSYQTGGYTQYF. The sequenced part of the CDR3 DNA is TGTGCCAGCAGTTACCAGACAGGGGGCTATACG.

Regarding this clone: Read coverage stops 3 residues before the CDR3 terminus; the germline J gene supplies the remainder. The chain employs TRBV5-1 and TRBJ1-2; 11 bases agree with TRBD1. The germline CDR1 and CDR2 sequences are SGHRS and YFSETQ. V gave up 1 base and J gave up 6 bases; unmatched junction bases: 8. This CDR3 comprises 16 residues. The CDR3 reads CASSLYLGQGGHGYTF. The sequenced CDR3 bases are TGCGCCAGCAGCTTGTATTTGGGACAGGGGGGACATGGC.

Concerning this clone: The CDR3 end is not reached by the read, which stops 3 residues before it; the germline J gene fills it in. The chain has TRBV20-1 and TRBJ2-1; 10 nucleotides match TRBD2. The CDR3 has 15 residues. Looked up from germline, CDR1 is DFQATT and CDR2 is SNEGSKA (reference sequence). With V trimmed by 2 bases and J by 4 bases, 5 bases remained unmatched. The CDR3: CSARPTSGPYNEQFF. The covered CDR3 bases are TGCAGTGCTAGACCGACTAGCGGGCCTTACAATGAG.

This CDR3 reads CASSPGQPVENTGELFF. The DNA read from the CDR3 is TGTGCCAGCAGTCCGGGACAGCCTGTCGAGAACACCGGGGAG. The chain carries TRBV12-3 or TRBV12-4 and TRBJ2-2, with 7 bases aligning to TRBD1. The sequenced fragment ends 3 residues before the CDR3 boundary, so the rest is inferred from the germline J gene. The CDR3 is 17 amino acids. Trimming removed 5 bases from V and 1 base from J; junction bases left unmatched: 10.

Comments on this clone: From the germline J gene comes the end of the CDR3, since the read stops 3 residues before it. The chain carries TRBV12-5 and TRBJ1-4; D is uncertain. Germline lookup yields CDR1 LGHNT and CDR2 FRNRAP. This CDR3 spans 11 amino acids. With 8 bases removed from V and 8 bases from J, the gap between germline ends came to 9 bases. Partial CDR3 DNA: TGTGCTAGTTCTCCGGGGGAAAAA. Translated: CASSPGEK. The entire CDR3 protein reads CASSPGEKLFF.

Comment on this clone: Read data end 3 residues before the CDR3 end; the end is taken from the germline J gene. The V call is TRBV5-1, the J call TRBJ1-2; 7 bases are shared with TRBD1. The CDR3 has 14 residues. Germline CDR1 SGHRS, CDR2 YFSETQ. The CDR3 is CASSLRTGWDTYTF. The DNA read from the CDR3 is TGCGCCAGCAGCTTGAGGACAGGATGGGATACC.